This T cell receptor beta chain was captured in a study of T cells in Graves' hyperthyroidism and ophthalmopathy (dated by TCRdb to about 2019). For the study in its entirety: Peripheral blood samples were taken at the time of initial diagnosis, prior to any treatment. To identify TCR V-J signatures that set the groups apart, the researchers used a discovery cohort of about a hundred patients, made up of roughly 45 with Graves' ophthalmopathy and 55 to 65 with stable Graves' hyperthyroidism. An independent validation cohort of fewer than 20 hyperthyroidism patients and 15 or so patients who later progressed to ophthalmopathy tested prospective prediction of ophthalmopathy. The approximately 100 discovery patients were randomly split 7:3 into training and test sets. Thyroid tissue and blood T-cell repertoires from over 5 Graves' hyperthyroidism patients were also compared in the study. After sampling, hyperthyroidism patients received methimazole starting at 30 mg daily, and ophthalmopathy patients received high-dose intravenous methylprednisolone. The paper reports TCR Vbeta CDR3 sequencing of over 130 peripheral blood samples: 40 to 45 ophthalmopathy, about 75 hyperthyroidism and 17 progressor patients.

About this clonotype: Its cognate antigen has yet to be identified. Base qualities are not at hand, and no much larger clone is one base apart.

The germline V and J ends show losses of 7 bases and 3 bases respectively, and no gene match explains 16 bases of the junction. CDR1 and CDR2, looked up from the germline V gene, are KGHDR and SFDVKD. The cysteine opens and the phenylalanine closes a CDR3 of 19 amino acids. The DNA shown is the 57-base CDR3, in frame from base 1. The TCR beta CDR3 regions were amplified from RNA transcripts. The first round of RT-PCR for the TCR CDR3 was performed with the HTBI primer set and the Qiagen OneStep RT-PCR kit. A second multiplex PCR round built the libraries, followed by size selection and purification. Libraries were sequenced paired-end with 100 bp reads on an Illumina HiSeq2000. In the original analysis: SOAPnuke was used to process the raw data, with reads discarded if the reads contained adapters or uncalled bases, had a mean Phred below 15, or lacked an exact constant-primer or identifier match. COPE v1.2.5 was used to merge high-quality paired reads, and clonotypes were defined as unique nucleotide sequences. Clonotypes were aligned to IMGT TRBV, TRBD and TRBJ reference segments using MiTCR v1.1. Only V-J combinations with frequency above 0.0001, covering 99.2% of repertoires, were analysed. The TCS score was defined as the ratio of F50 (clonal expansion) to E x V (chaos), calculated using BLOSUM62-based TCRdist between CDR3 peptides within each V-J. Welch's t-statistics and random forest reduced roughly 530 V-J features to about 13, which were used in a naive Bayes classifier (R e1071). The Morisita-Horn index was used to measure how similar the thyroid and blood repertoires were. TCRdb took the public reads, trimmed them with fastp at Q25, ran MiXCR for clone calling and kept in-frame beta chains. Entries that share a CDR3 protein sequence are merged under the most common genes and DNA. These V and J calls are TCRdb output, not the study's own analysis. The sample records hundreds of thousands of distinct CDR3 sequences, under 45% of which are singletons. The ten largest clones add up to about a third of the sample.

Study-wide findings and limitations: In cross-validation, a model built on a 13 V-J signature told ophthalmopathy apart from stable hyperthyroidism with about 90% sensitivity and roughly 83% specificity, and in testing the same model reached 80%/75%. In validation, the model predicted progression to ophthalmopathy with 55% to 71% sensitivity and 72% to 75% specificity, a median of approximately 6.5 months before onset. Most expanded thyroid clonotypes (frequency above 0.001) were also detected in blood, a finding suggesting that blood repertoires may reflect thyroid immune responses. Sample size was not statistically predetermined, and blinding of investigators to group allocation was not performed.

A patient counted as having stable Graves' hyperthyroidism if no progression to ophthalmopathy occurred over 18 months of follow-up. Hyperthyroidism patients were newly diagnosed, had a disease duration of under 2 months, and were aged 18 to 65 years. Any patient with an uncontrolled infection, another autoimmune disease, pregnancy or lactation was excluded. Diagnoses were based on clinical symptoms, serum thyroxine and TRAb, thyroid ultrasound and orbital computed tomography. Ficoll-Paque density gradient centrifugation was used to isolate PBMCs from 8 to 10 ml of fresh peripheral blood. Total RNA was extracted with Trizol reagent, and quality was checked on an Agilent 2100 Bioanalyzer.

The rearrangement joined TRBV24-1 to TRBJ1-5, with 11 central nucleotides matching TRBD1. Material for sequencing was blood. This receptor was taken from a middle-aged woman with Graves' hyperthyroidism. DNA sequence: TGTGCCACCAGCGGACTCAGGACAGGGGGCCGGTTAAACAATCAGCCCCAGCATTTT. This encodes CATSGLRTGGRLNNQPQHF.